What follows describes a single TCR beta chain. The data belong to a study of blood T cell repertoires in COVID-19. About the study: Italy, Spain and the United States were the sources of the convalescent and acute COVID-19 samples. PBMCs, B-cell-depleted T cells, or T cells were the source of the cDNA or gDNA that made up the material.

Produced via immunoSEQ multiplex PCR; TCRdb's table is partial and in-frame only. The sample carries over 85,000 clones, about 87% recorded once. CDR3 size: 16 residues. Germline values: CDR1 LNHDA, CDR2 SQIVND (reference sequence). Between the trimmed V and J ends, which lost 1 base and 0 bases, there was a span of 12 bases. The V and J genes are TRBV19 and TRBJ1-1; TRBD1 is a possible D gene (5 bases). This sequence was found in a man aged 45-65 years with active or convalescent COVID-19. The sequencing input was peripheral blood. CDR3 sequence: CASSIGTPVMNTEAFF. Written as DNA, the CDR3 is TGTGCCAGTAGTATAGGGACACCAGTTATGAACACTGAAGCTTTCTTT.